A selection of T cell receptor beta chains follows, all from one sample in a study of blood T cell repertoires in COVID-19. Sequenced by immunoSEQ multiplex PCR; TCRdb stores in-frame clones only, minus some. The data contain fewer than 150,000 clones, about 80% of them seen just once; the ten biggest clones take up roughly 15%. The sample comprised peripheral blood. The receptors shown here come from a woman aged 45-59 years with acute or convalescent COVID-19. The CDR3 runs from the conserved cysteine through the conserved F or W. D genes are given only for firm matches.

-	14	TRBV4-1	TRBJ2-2	CASSLVGHTGELFF
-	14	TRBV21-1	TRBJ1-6	CASSRQGAISPLHF
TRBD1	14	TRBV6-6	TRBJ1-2	CASSADRGGYGYTF
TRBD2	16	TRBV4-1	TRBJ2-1	CASSHPLADSYNEQFF
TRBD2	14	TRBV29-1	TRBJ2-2	CSADGGGNTGELFF
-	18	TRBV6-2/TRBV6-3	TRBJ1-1	CASSVTSGGVKVNTEAFF
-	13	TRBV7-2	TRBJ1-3	CASSLARRNTIYF
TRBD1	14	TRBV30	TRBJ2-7	CAWGLGTGAHEQYF
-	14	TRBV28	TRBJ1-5	CASSSGYSNQPQHF
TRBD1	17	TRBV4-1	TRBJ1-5	CASRHRLLDRGNQPQHF
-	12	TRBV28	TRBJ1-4	CASRGTQFKLFF
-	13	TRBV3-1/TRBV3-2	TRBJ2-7	CASSRDRGYEQYF
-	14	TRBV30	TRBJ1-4	CAWRVQELNEKLFF
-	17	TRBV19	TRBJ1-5	CASSIIVGEGRNQPQHF